The following is a T cell receptor beta chain sequence with its context. The antigen remains unidentified. This entry belongs to a study of T-cell memory formation after mild COVID-19. Looking at the study overall: Clusters of TCRs were largely donor specific. Findings of the study overall: Researchers report contracting CD4+ clones mostly in CM and EM, with CD8+ clones in EMRA. Whereas later expanders leaned CD4+, clones contracting day 15 to 85 showed a balanced CD4/CD8 makeup.

Sample barcodes and UMIs were carried by the TCR alpha and TCR beta cDNA libraries that 5'RACE generated with constant-segment primers. TCRdb used MiXCR to reprocess the 5' RACE reads, holding one entry per CDR3 protein. The sample has hundreds of thousands of distinct CDR3 sequences; roughly 15% are singletons. CDR3 length equals 11 residues. Germline CDR1 is MGHDK and CDR2 is SYGVNS. V shed 6 bases and J shed 8 bases, with 10 bases lying between them. Sample: PBMCs or a T cell subset sorted from them (not recorded which). This clonotype was sampled from a man aged 18 to 30 who had mild COVID-19 (a few samples of this study predate the infection). Cell type and time point are not known. The chain carries TRBV25-1 and TRBJ1-2, with D uncertain. In DNA, the CDR3 is TGTGCCAGCAGCCGTAATTCGGGCTACACCTTC. This encodes CASSRNSGYTF.